The 10 T cell receptor beta chains below come from one sample, sequenced in a study of regulatory T cells in long-lasting Graves disease. According to the study, TCR beta libraries were built with iRepertoire HTBI primers and CDR3-region Arm-PCR. TCRdb reprocessed the multiplex PCR reads with MiXCR, giving one entry per CDR3 protein. The repertoire has about 430,000 distinct CDR3 sequences, around 23% of them found once; the top ten carry approximately 14%. Time point described: persistent/refractory GD, antithyroid drugs over 5 years with positive TRAb. After RNA was extracted from PBMCs, the TCR library was made from it. Material: peripheral blood mononuclear cells (PBMCs), obtained when the disease was refractory, from a patient treated with antithyroid drugs. The receptor source for this set is a female donor with Graves disease.

This clonotype showed up many times. The CDR3 DNA follows: TGTGCCAGCAGTTCGCACGGAGGGGGCGCTGGGGCCAACGTCCTGACTTTC. This sequence encodes CASSSHGGGAGANVLTF. The gene calls are TRBV12-3 or TRBV12-4 and TRBJ2-6; tentatively, D is TRBD1 (7 bases). V lost 4 bases and J lost 2, with 15 bases in between. The CDR3 covers 17 residues.

This clonotype was found once. A much larger clone differs by one base, so this may be a read error. V and J are TRBV6-2 or TRBV6-3 and TRBJ2-7; D could derive from TRBD1 or TRBD2 (5 bases each). V was clipped by 3 bases and J by 2 bases, with 20 bases between them. Germline lookup yields CDR1 MNHEY and CDR2 SVGEGT. The CDR3 has 17 amino acids. CDR3 in DNA: TGTGCCAGCAGTTATGGGGGTCAGTGTAGGAACACCTACGAGCAGTACTTC. Translating gives CASSYGGQCRNTYEQYF.

The rearrangement links TRBV27 to TRBJ1-1, with D possibly TRBD1 on 6 matching bases. The CDR3 sequence is 12 residues long. V lost 10 bases and J 5 bases, leaving 14 bases between the germline ends. The germline V gene has CDR1 MNHEY and CDR2 SMNVEV (reference sequence). The DNA of the CDR3 is TGTGCCACCATGGGGGCGCGGACTGAAGCTTTCTTT. It specifies CATMGARTEAFF.

This clonotype was detected ten times or more. This chain uses TRBV11-2 with TRBJ1-6, with D unclear. CDR3 length: 15 residues. Germline V gene data show CDR1 as SGHAT and CDR2 as FQNNGV. V dropped 3 bases and J dropped 5 bases, with 11 bases sitting between them. The CDR3 loop reads CASSLAFRDNSPLHF. CDR3 sequence (DNA): TGTGCCAGCAGCTTGGCCTTTAGGGATAATTCACCCCTCCACTTT.

This clonotype has a handful of counts. This chain joins TRBV25-1 and TRBJ2-2; no clear D gene. The germline V gene has CDR1 MGHDK and CDR2 SYGVNS. The CDR3 has 14 amino acids. Trimming pared 2 bases from V and 5 bases from J, leaving 9 bases between. CDR3 nucleotide sequence: TGTGCCAGCAGTGAAGTGATAGCTACCGGGGAGCTGTTTTTT. Its protein product is CASSEVIATGELFF.

This clonotype appeared a few times. The chain combines TRBV27 with TRBJ2-2; TRBD1 agrees at 7 bases. The CDR3 consists of 14 residues. V lost 8 bases and J lost 0; bases outside the gene matches: 3. Germline CDR1 is MNHEY and CDR2 is SMNVEV (reference sequence). The CDR3 here is CASCDRANTGELFF. CDR3 coding DNA: TGTGCCAGCTGCGACAGGGCGAACACCGGGGAGCTGTTTTTT.

This clonotype has ten or more counts. The rearrangement joins TRBV30 to TRBJ1-1, with TRBD1 as a possible D gene (5 bases). Trimming removed 2 bases at V and 4 bases at J, with 11 bases between. Germline V gene lookup returns CDR1 GTSNPN and CDR2 SVGIG (reference sequence). The CDR3 totals 13 residues. The DNA for the CDR3 is TGTGCCTGGAGTCTGGACACGGTCACTGAAGCTTTCTTT. Amino acid sequence: CAWSLDTVTEAFF.

V gene TRBV28 combines with J gene TRBJ1-4, with 10 bases lining up with TRBD1. CDR3 length equals 18 residues. J gave up 0 bases and V 4 bases, and 8 bases lay outside the gene matches. Looked up from germline, CDR1 is MDHEN and CDR2 is SYDVKM. The CDR3 coding sequence is TGTGCCAGCAGTTCCCGGACAGGGGGGGATGCAACTAATGAAAAACTGTTTTTT. Translation gives CASSSRTGGDATNEKLFF.

The table lists this clonotype with a count of one. The chain employs TRBV7-9 and TRBJ2-4; D is perhaps TRBD1 (6 bases). The V end was cut by 5 bases, the J end by 9 bases, with 14 bases between. The CDR3 totals 13 residues. Germline CDR1 SEHNR, CDR2 FQNEAQ (reference sequence). CDR3 in amino acids: CASSDRPRGIQYF. The DNA of the CDR3 is TGTGCCAGCAGCGACAGGCCCCGGGGCATTCAGTACTTC.

Many counts were recorded for this clonotype. This sequence joins TRBV20-1 and TRBJ1-5; D not resolved. The CDR3 runs 15 residues. Per the germline V gene, CDR1 is DFQATT and CDR2 is SNEGSKA (reference sequence). Trimming stripped 0 bases from V and 4 bases from J, with 13 bases between. CDR3 bases: TGCAGTGCTAGAGATTTCGGTCAACCTAATCAGCCCCAGCATTTT. Amino acids: CSARDFGQPNQPQHF.